This TCR beta chain was recovered during a study of graft-versus-host responses after intestinal transplantation. Study-wide context: Multivisceral, liver-intestinal, or isolated intestinal grafts were transplanted into recipients. Study conclusions and caveats: GvH clones detected in recipient marrow included some appearing first in ileum or blood.

Assay used: immunoSEQ multiplex PCR; TCRdb lists only in-frame clones, some missing. The table records around 40,000 clones, approximately 95% of them present only once. Concerning this clone: Antigen specificity is unknown.

This CDR3 has 11 residues. The germline gives CDR1 DFQATT, CDR2 SNEGSKA (reference sequence). Trimming removed 4 bases from V and 10 bases from J; junction bases left unmatched: 2. The specimen was unstimulated CD8+ T cells sorted from spleen or lymph node cells, collected before transplant. The receptor's source is a human donor who was the organ donor for an intestinal transplant. This chain uses TRBV20-1 with TRBJ2-1; 9 nucleotides agree with TRBD1. The DNA for the CDR3 is TGCAGTGCTAACAGGGGGCAGGAGCAGTTCTTC. Its translation: CSANRGQEQFF.